Presented here are 21 T cell receptor beta chains from one specimen sequenced in a study of cytomegalovirus exposure and HLA in healthy donors. PCR was performed using 60 Vbeta and 13 Jbeta primers. Generated by immunoSEQ multiplex PCR, the TCRdb table keeps only in-frame clones and is missing some. The sample includes approximately 210,000 clones, roughly 87% of them seen just once. Sequencing was done on a sample of PBMCs. These receptors all come from a man aged 35-49 years in good health and CMV-seropositive.

J is TRBJ2-7 and V is TRBV5-4; possible D gene TRBD2, 5 bases. The V end was cut by 0 bases, the J end by 1 base, with 8 bases between. The germline V gene has CDR1 SGHNT and CDR2 YYREEE (reference sequence). CDR3 size: 14 residues. The CDR3 here is CASSLDRGSYEQYF. The CDR3 bases are TGTGCCAGCAGCTTGGACCGGGGTTCCTACGAGCAGTACTTC.

V usage is TRBV5-1 and J usage is TRBJ2-2, with 13 bases identical to TRBD2. The J segment lost 7 bases and the V segment lost 4 bases, leaving 4 bases of the junction unmatched. This CDR3 spans 15 amino acids. Per germline, CDR1 SGHRS and CDR2 YFSETQ. Here the CDR3 reads CASSPGTSGNGELFF. CDR3 DNA sequence: TGCGCCAGCAGCCCCGGGACTAGCGGGAACGGGGAGCTGTTTTTT.

This clone appeared a single time. The chain links TRBV2 to TRBJ2-1, with 7 bases lining up with TRBD2. The trim removed 2 bases at V and 3 bases at J, leaving 4 bases unmatched. The CDR3 is 15 residues long. Germline V CDR1 and CDR2: SNHLY, FYNNEI. The CDR3 here is CASSEPGLSYNEQFF. The DNA for the CDR3 is TGTGCCAGCAGTGAACCGGGACTAAGCTACAATGAGCAGTTCTTC.

The genes are TRBV7-6 and TRBJ2-1, with 8 bases identical to TRBD2. Germline V gene lookup returns CDR1 SGHVS and CDR2 FNYEAQ. The CDR3 sequence is 12 residues long. With 5 bases clipped from V and 10 bases from J, the junction kept 4 bases outside the gene matches. CDR3 in DNA: TGTGCCAGCAGCCGCCTAGCGGGCGAGCAGTTCTTC. Protein product: CASSRLAGEQFF.

The chain uses TRBV7-9 and TRBJ1-1; the match to TRBD1 covers 7 bases. Germline CDR1 and CDR2: SEHNR and FQNEAQ (reference sequence). Losses at the gene ends were 4 bases for V and 0 bases for J; bases not matched to a gene: 8. CDR3 length: 16 amino acids. CDR3 loop: CASSSSDRTLNTEAFF. The CDR3, as DNA: TGTGCCAGCAGCTCGTCGGACAGGACGTTGAACACTGAAGCTTTCTTT.

This chain connects TRBV29-1 to TRBJ2-5; 8 nucleotides agree with TRBD2. With the DNA end fitting TRBJ2-7 better, the J assignment may be wrong. The CDR3 covers 12 residues. The germline gives CDR1 SQVTM, CDR2 ANQGSEA. The CDR3 region has the DNA TGCAGCGCCGTAGCGGGACCCTACGAGCAGTACTTC. It codes for CSAVAGPYEQYF.

The gene calls are TRBV5-5 and TRBJ2-7; 9 bases align to TRBD2. The J segment lost 3 bases and the V segment lost 4 bases, leaving 5 bases of the junction unmatched. The CDR3 contains 14 residues. Germline-derived CDR1 and CDR2 are SGHKS and YYEKEE (reference sequence). The CDR3 region is CASSPAGGGYEQYF. The CDR3 coding sequence is TGTGCCAGCAGCCCAGCGGGAGGAGGCTACGAGCAGTACTTC.

This clone was seen only once. This sequence joins TRBV27 and TRBJ2-6; D gene ambiguous. The V end was cut by 8 bases, the J end by 1 base, with 18 bases between. The CDR3 is 17 amino acids. Germline CDR1 and CDR2: MNHEY and SMNVEV (reference sequence). DNA for the CDR3: TGTGCCAGCCGCATCGGGTATGCTGGGTCTGGGGCCAACGTCCTGACTTTC. This translates into CASRIGYAGSGANVLTF.

The J gene is TRBJ1-5, the V gene TRBV2, with D perhaps matching TRBD1 (6 bases). This CDR3 comprises 13 residues. The germline V and J ends were trimmed by 4 bases and 15 bases, with 19 bases remaining between them. The germline V gene encodes CDR1 SNHLY and CDR2 FYNNEI. CDR3 protein: CASSVDYIGGGHF. DNA of the CDR3: TGTGCCAGCAGTGTTGATTATATTGGGGGCGGGCATTTT.

As regards this clone: This CDR3 is also generated by other DNA sequences in the sample. The chain recombines TRBV7-9 with TRBJ2-7; TRBD2 matches 7 bases. V was pared by 5 bases and J by 3 bases, with 7 bases of the junction left unmatched. CDR3 length: 14 residues. Looked up from germline, CDR1 is SEHNR and CDR2 is FQNEAQ (reference sequence). CDR3 in amino acids: CASSLEGGSYEQYF. The CDR3 region has the DNA TGTGCCAGCAGCCTTGAGGGCGGGAGCTACGAGCAGTACTTC.

V is TRBV10-1 and J is TRBJ2-2, with D possibly matching TRBD2 (5 bases). V lost 10 bases and J 5 bases, leaving 11 bases between the germline ends. Germline V CDR1 and CDR2: WNHNN, SYGVQD (reference sequence). This CDR3 contains 12 residues. The CDR3: CATSRGTGELFF. DNA for the CDR3: TGCGCCACGTCTAGAGGGACCGGGGAGCTGTTTTTT.

As regards this clone: The CDR3 does not end in the conserved phenylalanine or tryptophan, so this is likely a read error. The limits of the CDR3 on the DNA are not certain, so only TCRdb's listed CDR3 is given. Here the CDR3 reads CASSLGEGGG. The chain is built from TRBV5-6 and TRBJ1-1. The CDR3 has 10 residues if both end residues are counted. The germline V gene encodes CDR1 SGHDT and CDR2 YYEEEE.

This chain links TRBV19 with TRBJ2-1, with 7 bases matching TRBD2. The CDR3 consists of 14 residues. Germline CDR1 is LNHDA and CDR2 is SQIVND (reference sequence). V lost 7 bases, J lost 4 bases, and 7 bases stayed unmatched. In DNA form, the CDR3 reads TGTGCCAGTATGGGCGGGAGAGGGTACAATGAGCAGTTCTTC. The encoded protein is CASMGGRGYNEQFF. The full variable domain, its missing parts supplied by reference TRBV19 and TRBJ2-1, is DGGITQSPKYLFRKEGQNVTLSCEQNLNHDAMYWYRQDPGQGLRLIYYSQIVNDFQKGDIAEGYSVSREKKESFPLTVTSAQKNPTAFYLCASMGGRGYNEQFFGPGTRLTVL.

V and J are TRBV9 and TRBJ2-7; tentatively, D is TRBD2 (6 bases). Trimming took off 0 bases at V and 1 base at J, with 14 bases between the two ends. CDR3 length: 16 residues. The germline gives CDR1 SGDLS, CDR2 YYNGEE. As DNA, the CDR3 is TGTGCCAGCAGCGTAGAAGGTAGCGGATTTTCCTACGAGCAGTACTTC. It encodes CASSVEGSGFSYEQYF.

The chain joins TRBV4-2 to TRBJ2-2; maybe TRBD2 (5 bases). V lost 0 bases to trimming and J lost 7 bases, with 12 bases between them. CDR1 and CDR2 (germline): LGHNA, YNFKEQ. This CDR3 contains 15 residues. This chain's CDR3 is CASSQDLTRSGELFF. In nucleotides, the CDR3 is TGTGCCAGCAGCCAAGATCTAACTAGAAGCGGGGAGCTGTTTTTT.

This clone turned up a few times. The V call is TRBV12-5, the J call TRBJ1-3; 9 nucleotides align to TRBD1. This CDR3 has 15 residues. Germline CDR1 and CDR2: LGHNT and FRNRAP. V dropped 6 bases and J dropped 6; count of bases not matched to a gene: 9. The CDR3 spells CASGSGQGRKNTIYF. For the CDR3, the DNA is TGTGCTAGTGGCTCGGGACAGGGAAGGAAAAACACCATATATTTT. Based on the CDR3 plus reference TRBV12-5 and TRBJ1-3, the full variable domain is DARVTQTPRHKVTEMGQEVTMRCQPILGHNTVFWYRQTMMQGLELLAYFRNRAPLDDSGMPKDRFSAEMPDATLATLKIQPSEPRDSAVYFCASGSGQGRKNTIYFGEGSWLTVV.

The chain is built from TRBV29-1 and TRBJ2-1; 11 bases align to TRBD2. This CDR3 contains 15 residues. V was clipped by 6 bases and J by 4 bases; unmatched bases: 8. Germline V gene lookup returns CDR1 SQVTM and CDR2 ANQGSEA. CDR3 sequence (DNA): TGCAGCGTCGGGATTAGCGGGAGGGGTTACAATGAGCAGTTCTTC. Translated: CSVGISGRGYNEQFF.

This clone came up once. V usage is TRBV6-1 and J usage is TRBJ2-7; no reliable D call. This CDR3 contains 14 residues. V was shortened by 7 bases and J by 2 bases, with 15 bases between the two germline ends. The germline gives CDR1 MNHNS, CDR2 SASEGT. For the CDR3, the DNA is TGTGCCAGCATTCGGCCAGGCAACCCCTACGAGCAGTACGTC. Protein product: CASIRPGNPYEQYV.

This chain connects TRBV2 to TRBJ2-7, with TRBD2 matching over 10 bases. Germline CDR1 reads SNHLY; CDR2 reads FYNNEI. After removal of 6 bases from V and 2 bases from J, the junction contained 7 bases not matched to a gene. The CDR3 spans 15 residues. The CDR3 loop reads CASRRNLAGAYEQYF. In nucleotides, the CDR3 is TGTGCCAGCAGAAGAAATCTAGCGGGGGCCTACGAGCAGTACTTC.

The chain joins TRBV9 to TRBJ2-3; 7 nucleotides agree with TRBD2. Germline V gene data show CDR1 as SGDLS and CDR2 as YYNGEE. CDR3 length: 16 amino acids. J was trimmed by 1 base and V by 0 bases; bases with no gene match: 5. DNA of the CDR3: TGTGCCAGCAGCGTAGCTCCCCTAGCGGGCACAGATACGCAGTATTTT. Its protein is CASSVAPLAGTDTQYF.

As for this clone: A junction boundary mismatches the germline segment, possibly from a read error. J is TRBJ2-1 and V is TRBV7-2; 13 positions agree with TRBD2. This CDR3 is built from 18 residues. The V gene's germline CDR1 is SGHTA and CDR2 FQGNSA. CDR3 DNA: TGTGCCAGCACCTTAAGCGGGACTAGCGGGACGTACTACAATGAGCAGTTCTTC. Protein sequence: CASTLSGTSGTYYNEQFF.